These 9 T cell receptor beta chains share one sample of origin, sequenced in a study of blood T cells in healthy people across ages. It was with a sample-barcoded 5' primer and a J-beta primer mix that a second PCR of about 6 to 12 cycles was run. TCRdb reanalysed the 5' RACE reads using MiXCR and keeps one entry per CDR3 protein. Among 1.5 million to 2 million distinct CDR3 sequences listed, around 48% were seen once. The sample was blood. Receptors were obtained from a woman between 40 and 50 years old in good health.

The chain joins TRBV6-2 or TRBV6-3 to TRBJ1-1, with a weak D call TRBD1 (6 bases). Trimming removed 6 bases from V and 2 bases from J, with 16 bases in between. Germline CDR1 is MNHEY and CDR2 is SVGEGT. This CDR3 contains 15 residues. As DNA, the CDR3 is TGTGCCAGCAGACGGGGGCCTATACTCAACACTGAAGCTTTCTTT. Protein product: CASRRGPILNTEAFF.

This rearrangement joins TRBV28 to TRBJ2-7; no reliable D call. V dropped 6 bases and J dropped 3 bases, with 15 bases sitting between them. From germline, CDR1 is MDHEN and CDR2 SYDVKM. The CDR3 loop spans 14 amino acids. In DNA, the CDR3 is TGTGCCAGCAGCCTACAAACGATCAACTACGAGCAGTACTTC. Translated, it gives CASSLQTINYEQYF.

The chain employs TRBV20-1 and TRBJ2-7; 8 bases are a match to TRBD1. Per the germline V gene, CDR1 is DFQATT and CDR2 is SNEGSKA (reference sequence). This CDR3 contains 16 residues. The trim removed 1 base at V and 0 bases at J, leaving 8 bases unmatched. The CDR3 DNA is TGCAGTGCTAGAGGCTTAGGACAGGGACCCTCCTACGAGCAGTACTTC. Translating gives CSARGLGQGPSYEQYF.

This clonotype was observed a handful of times. CDR3 protein: CASSSGLPGANVLTF. CDR3 in DNA: TGCGCCAGCAGCTCGGGACTGCCTGGGGCCAACGTCCTGACTTTC. V is TRBV5-1 and J is TRBJ2-6, with a tentative D call TRBD2 (6 bases). Germline V gene lookup returns CDR1 SGHRS and CDR2 YFSETQ. Trimming took off 3 bases at V and 2 bases at J, with 9 bases between the two ends. The CDR3 covers 15 residues.

This chain connects TRBV4-3 to TRBJ2-7; D is perhaps TRBD1 (5 bases). Germline V CDR1 and CDR2: LGHNA, YSLEER. The CDR3 covers 14 residues. Trimming removed 0 bases from V and 4 bases from J, with 10 bases in between. The CDR3 DNA follows: TGCGCCAGCAGCCAAGACCAGGGCTTGTACGAGCAGTACTTC. Translation gives CASSQDQGLYEQYF.

The J gene is TRBJ2-1, the V gene TRBV24-1; 10 bases agree with TRBD1. CDR1 is KGHDR and CDR2 is SFDVKD in the germline V gene. The CDR3 totals 15 residues. V lost 4 bases to trimming and J lost 9 bases; unmatched junction nucleotides: 8. The chain's CDR3 is CATSDSGTGAVEQFF. As DNA, the CDR3 is TGTGCCACCAGTGACTCCGGGACAGGGGCGGTTGAGCAGTTCTTC.

The chain employs TRBV20-1 and TRBJ2-5; the match to TRBD1 covers 10 bases. CDR1 is DFQATT, CDR2 SNEGSKA, per germline (reference sequence). The V gene end was trimmed by 4 bases and the J gene end by 3 bases; junction bases not matched to a gene: 5. The CDR3 is made up of 14 amino acids. Here the CDR3 reads CSAIKGQGKETQYF. The CDR3 nucleotides are TGCAGTGCTATAAAGGGACAGGGGAAAGAGACCCAGTACTTC.

This sequence joins TRBV4-2 and TRBJ2-2, with 8 positions matching TRBD2. Germline CDR1 LGHNA, CDR2 YNFKEQ. V shed 1 base, J shed 6 bases, and the junction held 4 bases outside the gene matches. This CDR3 has 15 residues. Here the CDR3 DNA reads TGTGCCAGCAGCCAAGTTGGTAGCGGGGCCGGGGAGCTGTTTTTT. Protein sequence: CASSQVGSGAGELFF.

This chain connects TRBV7-6 to TRBJ2-3; D tentatively reads TRBD1 or TRBD2 (5 bases each). Trimming shortened V by 5 bases and J by 8 bases, and 17 bases separated the two germline ends. This CDR3 is built from 14 residues. Germline V gene data show CDR1 as SGHVS and CDR2 as FNYEAQ. For the CDR3, the DNA is TGTGCCAGCAGCCCTAGCCTTATGAGGGGTACGCAGTATTTT. Protein product: CASSPSLMRGTQYF.